Listed below are T cell receptor beta chains from one sample, sequenced in a study of Ad26.COV2.S vaccination and SARS-CoV-2 variants. Produced via immunoSEQ multiplex PCR; TCRdb's table is partial and in-frame only. The table has around 270,000 clones, roughly 85% seen once. Sample: peripheral blood, taken in a trial of Ad26.COV2.S vaccine versus placebo. Receptors were obtained from a person between 18 and 65 years old who received the Ad26.COV2.S COVID-19 vaccine or a placebo. Each CDR3 is given with its conserved first and last residue. A D gene is named only where the DNA matches it firmly. Clone size is stated in some rows and not others, as once, few, many or a class when expanded.

d_call clone_size j_call cdr3_length v_call cdr3_aa cdr3_nt
TRBD1 NA TRBJ1-4 16 TRBV6-1 CASSGDSLATNEKLFF TGTGCCAGCAGTGGGGACAGTCTTGCAACTAATGAAAAACTGTTTTTT
NA NA TRBJ1-2 14 TRBV6-5 CASSRTQGSHGYTF TGTGCCAGCAGTAGGACTCAGGGTTCCCATGGCTACACCTTC
NA NA TRBJ1-1 15 TRBV3-1/TRBV3-2 CASSQLARVNTEAFF TGTGCCAGCAGCCAATTGGCCAGGGTGAACACTGAAGCTTTCTTT
NA NA TRBJ1-3 14 TRBV4-3 CASSPASSGNTIYF TGCGCCAGCAGCCCTGCAAGTTCTGGAAACACCATATATTTT
TRBD1 once TRBJ1-2 14 TRBV3-1/TRBV3-2 CASSQGTQGAIDTF TGTGCCAGCAGCCAAGGTACGCAGGGGGCTATCGACACCTTC
NA NA TRBJ2-7 15 TRBV21-1 CASSRASELLDEQYF TGTGCTAGCAGCAGGGCTAGCGAGCTCCTGGACGAGCAGTACTTC
TRBD1 NA TRBJ2-6 18 TRBV19 CASSKGQGDPSGANVLTF TGTGCCAGTAGTAAGGGACAGGGGGACCCTTCTGGGGCCAACGTCCTGACTTTC
TRBD1 few TRBJ1-6 16 TRBV4-1 CASSLTGESYNSPLHF TGCGCCAGCAGTCTCACAGGGGAGTCCTATAATTCACCCCTCCACTTT
NA NA TRBJ2-3 16 TRBV30 CAWSVRWRTTTDTQYF TGTGCCTGGAGTGTACGTTGGCGGACAACAACAGATACGCAGTATTTT
TRBD1 NA TRBJ2-5 14 TRBV25-1 CASSVGQPQETQYF TGTGCCAGCAGTGTGGGACAGCCTCAAGAGACCCAGTACTTC
NA NA TRBJ1-1 13 TRBV27 CASSLWRNTEAFF TGTGCCAGCAGTTTATGGAGGAACACTGAAGCTTTCTTT
NA few TRBJ2-1 16 TRBV4-3 CASSQDHGNIYNEQFF TGCGCCAGCAGCCAAGATCATGGGAATATCTACAATGAGCAGTTCTTC
TRBD2 NA TRBJ2-1 15 TRBV9 CASSVPGLAVNEQFF TGTGCCAGCAGCGTGCCGGGACTAGCGGTAAATGAGCAGTTCTTC
NA NA TRBJ2-5 12 TRBV29-1 CSGGGQQETQYF TGCAGCGGGGGGGGACAGCAAGAGACCCAGTACTTC
NA once TRBJ2-1 15 TRBV5-1 CASSLGGASYNEQFF TGCGCCAGCAGCTTAGGCGGAGCCTCCTACAATGAGCAGTTCTTC
TRBD1 NA TRBJ1-1 14 TRBV5-1 CASSPGTGNTEAFF TGCGCCAGCAGCCCAGGGACAGGGAACACTGAAGCTTTCTTT
TRBD1 NA TRBJ1-2 16 TRBV3-1/TRBV3-2 CASSHAAGQAFYGYTF TGTGCCAGCAGCCACGCGGCGGGACAGGCATTCTATGGCTACACCTTC
NA NA TRBJ1-3 19 TRBV19 CASSIRGDSYPSSGNTIYF TGTGCCAGTAGTATCCGAGGGGACTCCTATCCGAGCTCTGGAAACACCATATATTTT
NA NA TRBJ2-1 17 TRBV4-3 CASSQDRSSGTYNEQFF TGCGCCAGCAGCCAAGATCGGAGTAGCGGAACCTACAATGAGCAGTTCTTC
NA NA TRBJ1-5 16 TRBV19 CASSISGEFATQPQHF TGTGCCAGTAGTATTTCAGGGGAGTTTGCCACTCAGCCCCAGCATTTT
TRBD1 NA TRBJ1-4 19 TRBV15 CATSRERWTGKEEGEKLFF TGTGCCACCAGCAGAGAGCGATGGACAGGGAAGGAGGAAGGTGAAAAACTGTTTTTT
TRBD1 NA TRBJ1-2 15 TRBV29-1 CSVAHMGQGNYGYTF TGCAGCGTTGCCCACATGGGACAGGGAAACTATGGCTACACCTTC
NA NA TRBJ2-5 13 TRBV9 CASSVVIGETQYF TGTGCCAGCAGCGTAGTCATCGGGGAGACCCAGTACTTC
NA NA TRBJ1-1 12 TRBV30 CAWSPADTEAFF TGTGCCTGGAGTCCAGCGGACACTGAAGCTTTCTTT
NA NA TRBJ1-1 12 TRBV3-1/TRBV3-2 CASSLGGPEAFF TGTGCCAGCAGCCTAGGAGGACCTGAAGCTTTCTTT
NA NA TRBJ1-6 19 TRBV15 CATSRDNRGPGAGSSPLHF TGTGCCACCAGCAGAGATAACCGGGGACCAGGGGCCGGTAGTTCACCCCTCCACTTT
TRBD1 NA TRBJ1-5 15 TRBV5-1 CASSPQGAPNQPQHF TGCGCCAGCAGTCCCCAGGGGGCTCCCAATCAGCCCCAGCATTTT
NA NA TRBJ1-2 15 TRBV5-6 CASSVGDRRNYGYTF TGTGCCAGCAGCGTGGGGGACCGACGGAACTATGGCTACACCTTC
TRBD1 NA TRBJ1-6 15 TRBV7-9 CASSSTGNYNSPLHF TGTGCCAGCAGCTCGACAGGGAACTATAATTCACCCCTCCACTTT
TRBD1 NA TRBJ1-2 10 TRBV29-1 CSVGQGGYTF TGCAGCGTTGGACAGGGCGGCTACACCTTC
NA NA TRBJ1-1 13 TRBV4-1 CASSQHGDTEAFF TGCGCCAGCAGCCAACATGGAGACACTGAAGCTTTCTTT
NA NA TRBJ2-4 12 TRBV29-1 CSVDAGENIQYF TGCAGCGTTGACGCAGGGGAAAACATTCAGTACTTC
TRBD2 NA TRBJ2-1 15 TRBV5-1 CASSALAGGYNEQFF TGCGCCAGCAGCGCGCTAGCGGGGGGGTACAATGAGCAGTTCTTC
NA NA TRBJ2-1 11 TRBV3-1/TRBV3-2 CASSRDNEQFF TGTGCCAGCAGCCGGGACAATGAGCAGTTCTTC
TRBD1 NA TRBJ2-7 16 TRBV25-1 CASSEYNPQGAGEQYF TGTGCCAGCAGTGAATATAATCCACAGGGGGCAGGGGAGCAGTACTTC
TRBD1 NA TRBJ1-1 18 TRBV10-3 CAISEPTTGQGADTEAFF TGTGCCATCAGTGAGCCAACGACTGGGCAGGGGGCCGACACTGAAGCTTTCTTT
TRBD1 NA TRBJ1-6 15 TRBV23-1 CASSPVGTGHSPLHF TGCGCCAGCAGTCCCGTTGGGACAGGGCACTCACCCCTCCACTTT
NA medium-sized TRBJ1-2 16 TRBV6-1 CASSGSWGRVDYGYTF TGTGCCAGCAGTGGGTCCTGGGGCAGGGTGGACTATGGCTACACCTTC
NA few TRBJ2-3 15 TRBV30 CAWSVSQGRYDTQYF TGTGCCTGGAGTGTAAGTCAGGGGCGTTATGATACGCAGTATTTT
TRBD2 NA TRBJ2-1 16 TRBV2 CASSEGLALFYNEQFF TGTGCCAGCAGTGAAGGACTAGCCTTATTCTACAATGAGCAGTTCTTC
NA NA TRBJ1-1 15 TRBV4-3 CASSQDSGLNTEAFF TGCGCCAGCAGCCAAGACTCAGGTCTGAACACTGAAGCTTTCTTT
NA NA TRBJ1-6 12 TRBV4-2 CASSQDGGPLHF TGTGCCAGCAGCCAAGACGGGGGACCCCTCCACTTT
NA NA TRBJ1-1 13 TRBV30 CACSWGPGAEAFF TGTGCCTGTTCCTGGGGGCCTGGGGCTGAAGCTTTCTTT